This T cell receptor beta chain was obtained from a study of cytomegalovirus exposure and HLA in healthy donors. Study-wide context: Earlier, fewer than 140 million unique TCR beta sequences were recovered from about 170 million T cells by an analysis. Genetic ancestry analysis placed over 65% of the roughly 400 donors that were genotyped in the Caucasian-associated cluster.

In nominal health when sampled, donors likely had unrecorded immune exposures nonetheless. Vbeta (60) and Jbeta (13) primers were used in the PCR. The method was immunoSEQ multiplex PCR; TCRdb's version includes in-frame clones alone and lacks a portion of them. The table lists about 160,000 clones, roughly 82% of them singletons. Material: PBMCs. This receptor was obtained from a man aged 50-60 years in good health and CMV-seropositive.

For the CDR3, the DNA is TGTGCCAGCAGCGGCCGGGACAGGGGGTTTCTGAACACTGAAGCTTTCTTT. Its translation is CASSGRDRGFLNTEAFF. The chain uses TRBV9 and TRBJ1-1; TRBD1 agrees at 11 bases. V lost 3 bases, J lost 0 bases, and 7 bases stayed unmatched. In germline, CDR1 is SGDLS, CDR2 YYNGEE. The CDR3 covers 17 residues.